These 27 T cell receptor beta chains originate from one sample sequenced in a study of blood T cell repertoires in COVID-19. Libraries were prepared by immunoSEQ multiplex PCR; TCRdb keeps only in-frame clonotypes and omits some of them. The sample lists approximately 150,000 clones, 65% to 80% occurring once. Sequences were obtained from PBMCs or T cells enriched from blood (not recorded which). Source of these receptors: a woman aged 65 to 85 in a cohort exposed to, infected with or recovered from COVID-19 (not recorded which).

The chain has TRBV7-2 and TRBJ2-7; 11 positions agree with TRBD2. The V gene end was trimmed by 6 bases and the J gene end by 6 bases; junction bases not matched to a gene: 7. In germline, CDR1 is SGHTA, CDR2 FQGNSA. The CDR3 length is 14 residues. The CDR3 is CASSGPGLAVEQYF. In DNA, the CDR3 is TGTGCCAGCAGTGGTCCGGGACTAGCGGTCGAGCAGTACTTC.

V gene TRBV9 combines with J gene TRBJ1-1, with 9 nucleotides matching TRBD1. This CDR3 spans 16 amino acids. CDR1 is SGDLS, CDR2 YYNGEE, per germline. J was trimmed by 5 bases and V by 1 base; bases with no gene match: 9. This chain's CDR3 is CASSVKPGQGGTEAFF. The CDR3 DNA reads TGTGCCAGCAGCGTAAAGCCGGGACAGGGAGGTACTGAAGCTTTCTTT.

The V and J genes are TRBV18 and TRBJ2-7; 9 bases are shared with TRBD1. After removal of 5 bases from V and 0 bases from J, the junction contained 14 bases not matched to a gene. The CDR3 has 18 amino acids. CDR1 and CDR2 (germline): KGHSH, LQKENI. The CDR3 nucleotides read TGTGCCAGCTCATCCCCCTCGACCGGGACAGGGACCTCCTACGAGCAGTACTTC. Protein sequence: CASSSPSTGTGTSYEQYF.

The rearrangement uses TRBV10-3 and TRBJ2-1; a weak D match, TRBD2 (6 bases). The CDR3 runs 14 residues. The V gene lost 6 bases and the J gene lost 2 bases, with 11 bases spanning the gap. Germline assignment: CDR1 ENHRY and CDR2 SYGVKD. The CDR3 is CAIRGEEPYNEQFF. The CDR3 nucleotides read TGTGCCATCAGGGGGGAGGAGCCCTACAATGAGCAGTTCTTC.

The rearrangement links TRBV3-1 (or the pseudogene TRBV3-2) to TRBJ1-5; D is possibly TRBD1 (6 bases). In germline, CDR1 is LGHDT, CDR2 YNNKEL (reference sequence). The CDR3 sequence is 14 residues long. Trimming left V 4 bases short and J 5 bases short, with 12 bases between. CDR3 region: CASSLLGGDQPQHF. CDR3 DNA: TGTGCCAGCAGCCTACTAGGGGGGGATCAGCCCCAGCATTTT.

This clone was observed at least ten times. This sequence joins TRBV2 and TRBJ1-1; weak D call: TRBD1 (5 bases). V gave up 1 base and J gave up 0 bases, with 9 bases separating them. In germline, CDR1 is SNHLY, CDR2 FYNNEI. The CDR3 is 15 amino acids. This chain's CDR3 is CASSEDAGMNTEAFF. The CDR3 DNA is TGTGCCAGCAGTGAAGATGCAGGGATGAACACTGAAGCTTTCTTT. Complete variable domain (other parts from reference TRBV2 and TRBJ1-1): EPEVTQTPSHQVTQMGQEVILRCVPISNHLYFYWYRQILGQKVEFLVSFYNNEISEKSEIFDDQFSVERPDGSNFTLKIRSTKLEDSAMYFCASSEDAGMNTEAFFGQGTRLTVV.

The V call is TRBV15, the J call TRBJ1-4; D is ambiguous. Germline lookup yields CDR1 LNHNV and CDR2 YYDKDF (reference sequence). This CDR3 is built from 15 residues. The V end was cut by 0 bases, the J end by 3 bases, with 8 bases between. CDR3 in amino acids: CATSRDGAPNEKLFF. The CDR3 region has the DNA TGTGCCACCAGCAGAGATGGTGCGCCTAATGAAAAACTGTTTTTT.

V gene TRBV19 combines with J gene TRBJ1-2; 8 bases map to TRBD1. V dropped 5 bases and J dropped 2; count of bases not matched to a gene: 13. The CDR3 totals 17 residues. Germline V gene data show CDR1 as LNHDA and CDR2 as SQIVND (reference sequence). CDR3 bases: TGTGCCAGTAGTCCTCGACAGGGGAGGGTTATCAACTATGGCTACACCTTC. Encoded protein: CASSPRQGRVINYGYTF.

This clone turned up a few times. V usage is TRBV20-1 and J usage is TRBJ2-5, with 13 bases identical to TRBD2. This CDR3 region has 17 residues. With V trimmed by 3 bases and J by 3 bases, 10 bases remained unmatched. Germline assignment: CDR1 DFQATT and CDR2 SNEGSKA (reference sequence). CDR3 DNA sequence: TGCAGTGCTAGTAACTTCGGGACTAGCGGGGCAAAAGAGACCCAGTACTTC. Amino acids: CSASNFGTSGAKETQYF.

The chain uses TRBV7-9 and TRBJ2-7, with D tentatively TRBD1 (7 bases). The CDR3 has 14 residues. Trimming shortened V by 5 bases and J by 3 bases, and 14 bases separated the two germline ends. Germline V gene data show CDR1 as SEHNR and CDR2 as FQNEAQ (reference sequence). The CDR3 DNA sequence: TGTGCCAGCAGCATCGCGGGACAGCTCTACGAGCAGTACTTC. It codes for CASSIAGQLYEQYF.

The chain joins TRBV4-2 to TRBJ1-1, with no clear D. CDR3 length: 15 residues. Between the trimmed V and J ends, which lost 5 bases and 0 bases, there was a span of 13 bases. Germline CDR1 reads LGHNA; CDR2 reads YNFKEQ. The CDR3 reads CASSRGDGMNTEAFF. CDR3 DNA sequence: TGTGCCAGCAGCAGAGGTGACGGGATGAACACTGAAGCTTTCTTT.

A single count supports this clone. V usage is TRBV7-9 and J usage is TRBJ1-1; tentatively, D is TRBD1 (6 bases). The CDR3 runs 15 residues. V gave up 7 bases and J gave up 5 bases, with 20 bases separating them. Germline V gene sequence: CDR1 SEHNR, CDR2 FQNEAQ (reference sequence). Written as DNA, the CDR3 is TGTGCCAGCACCGTCTTCGGGAGGGGGGGAACTGAAGCTTTCTTT. It encodes CASTVFGRGGTEAFF.

CDR3 protein: CASTLGGGSPLHF. The CDR3 coding sequence is TGTGCCAGCACTCTAGGGGGGGGTTCACCCCTCCACTTT. The V gene is TRBV6-5, the J gene TRBJ1-6; maybe TRBD1 (6 bases). The CDR3 covers 13 residues. V lost 7 bases to trimming and J lost 9 bases, with 13 bases between them. Germline CDR1 reads MNHEY; CDR2 reads SVGAGI.

The chain links TRBV7-8 to TRBJ2-7; 9 bases fit TRBD2. The V and J ends lost 2 bases and 4 bases, in that order; junction bases with no gene match: 9. This CDR3 is built from 16 residues. CDR1 SGHVS and CDR2 FQNEAQ come from the germline V gene. CDR3 DNA sequence: TGTGCCAGCAGCTTACTTCTAGCGGGATTCGGGTACGAGCAGTACTTC. The encoded protein is CASSLLLAGFGYEQYF. The variable domain in full, completed from reference TRBV7-8 and TRBJ2-7, reads GAGVSQSPRYKVAKRGQDVALRCDPISGHVSLFWYQQALGQGPEFLTYFQNEAQLDKSGLPSDRFFAERPEGSVSTLKIQRTQQEDSAVYLCASSLLLAGFGYEQYFGPGTRLTVT.

The V call is TRBV19, the J call TRBJ1-5; D is perhaps TRBD1 (5 bases). The CDR3 length is 18 residues. From germline, CDR1 is LNHDA and CDR2 SQIVND (reference sequence). V was pared by 4 bases and J by 2 bases, with 21 bases between. The CDR3 DNA reads as TGTGCCAGTAGTAGAGTTTCGGGACTGACTTTCGGCAATCAGCCCCAGCATTTT. Protein product: CASSRVSGLTFGNQPQHF.

With respect to this clone: This sample includes further DNA sequences coding for the same CDR3. This chain connects TRBV18 to TRBJ1-5; D remains unclear. CDR3 length: 13 residues. V gave up 2 bases and J gave up 7 bases, with 9 bases separating them. Germline loops: CDR1 KGHSH, CDR2 LQKENI. The CDR3 DNA reads as TGTGCCAGCTCACCAGGGAGAGACCAGCCCCAGCATTTT. Its protein is CASSPGRDQPQHF.

V is TRBV7-2 and J is TRBJ1-1; 10 positions agree with TRBD1. This CDR3 contains 18 residues. Unmatched junction bases numbered 13, after V lost 5 bases and J lost 1 base. Per germline, CDR1 SGHTA and CDR2 FQGNSA. The CDR3 sequence is CASSPRDRGKDENTEAFF. The CDR3 nucleotides read TGTGCCAGCAGCCCGCGGGACAGGGGAAAGGATGAGAACACTGAAGCTTTCTTT.

This clone was observed a handful of times. The chain couples TRBV12-5 to TRBJ1-3; D gene unclear. Germline loops: CDR1 LGHNT, CDR2 FRNRAP. The CDR3 sequence is 11 residues long. The V end lost 6 bases, the J end lost 7 bases, and 7 bases lay between the germline ends. CDR3 sequence (DNA): TGTGCTAGTGGCTTCGGGAACACCATATATTTT. As protein: CASGFGNTIYF.

V and J are TRBV7-9 and TRBJ2-1, with 7 bases identical to TRBD1. J was trimmed by 7 bases and V by 4 bases; bases with no gene match: 4. Germline V CDR1 and CDR2: SEHNR, FQNEAQ (reference sequence). The CDR3 has 13 residues. The CDR3, as DNA: TGTGCCAGCAGCTATATGACAGGGAATGAGCAGTTCTTC. Amino acids: CASSYMTGNEQFF.

CDR3 nucleotide sequence: TGTGCCAGCAGCTTTAGAGGGGGCGAGCAGTACTTC. It yields the protein CASSFRGGEQYF. This chain joins TRBV12-1 and TRBJ2-7; the table gives TRBD1 as D, unverified against the DNA. TRBV12-1 is a documented pseudogene. The CDR3 is made up of 12 amino acids.

The CDR3 nucleotides read TGTGCCAGCAGCCACGGGACAGGGCAACTCACAGATACGCAGTATTTT. Protein: CASSHGTGQLTDTQYF. This rearrangement joins TRBV11-2 to TRBJ2-3; 9 positions agree with TRBD1. V was clipped by 5 bases and J by 2 bases; unmatched bases: 8. Looked up from germline, CDR1 is SGHAT and CDR2 is FQNNGV. The CDR3 sequence is 16 residues long.

The V and J genes are TRBV11-3 and TRBJ2-3, with 11 bases that match TRBD2. Trimming took 5 bases from V and 0 from J; bases not matched to a gene: 7. The CDR3 totals 17 residues. CDR1 and CDR2 from the germline V gene are SGHNT and YENEEA. In DNA, the CDR3 is TGTGCCAGCAGCGCGGGGACTAGCGGAACTAGCACAGATACGCAGTATTTT. Residues: CASSAGTSGTSTDTQYF. Full variable domain (rest looked up from reference TRBV11-3 and TRBJ2-3): EAGVVQSPRYKIIEKKQPVAFWCNPISGHNTLYWYLQNLGQGPELLIRYENEEAVDDSQLPKDRFSAERLKGVDSTLKIQPAELGDSAVYLCASSAGTSGTSTDTQYFGPGTRLTVL.

This clone was observed once. V and J are TRBV7-2 and TRBJ2-1; 7 nucleotides align to TRBD2. V was clipped by 1 base and J by 8 bases; unmatched bases: 8. In germline, CDR1 is SGHTA, CDR2 FQGNSA. This CDR3 contains 15 residues. In nucleotides, the CDR3 is TGTGCCAGCAGCTTAGTGCGGGAGAAGGCACATGAGCAGTTCTTC. Its protein is CASSLVREKAHEQFF.

This clone came up a few times. V usage is TRBV28 and J usage is TRBJ1-4; maybe TRBD1 (6 bases). CDR1 and CDR2 (germline): MDHEN, SYDVKM. The CDR3 is 14 amino acids. Trimming pared 4 bases from V and 8 bases from J, leaving 14 bases between. CDR3 sequence: CASSSHRVGEKLFF. CDR3 nucleotides: TGTGCCAGCAGTTCTCACAGGGTTGGGGAAAAACTGTTTTTT.

In the case of this clone: A read error may produce the germline difference seen at one junction end. The CDR3 DNA follows: TGTGCCAGCAGCTCGACTAGCGGGCCAAACTTC. Protein product: CASSSTSGPNF. The V and J genes are TRBV7-8 and TRBJ2-7; 10 nucleotides align to TRBD2. From germline, CDR1 is SGHVS and CDR2 FQNEAQ. The CDR3 spans 11 residues.

This chain connects TRBV5-4 to TRBJ2-1, with a tentative D call TRBD1 (6 bases). The germline V gene encodes CDR1 SGHNT and CDR2 YYREEE (reference sequence). With 3 bases removed from V and 3 bases from J, the gap between germline ends came to 19 bases. This CDR3 comprises 17 residues. CDR3 nucleotide sequence: TGTGCCAGCAGCTCATATCGCCGGGACACTATCTACAATGAGCAGTTCTTC. Its translation is CASSSYRRDTIYNEQFF. Full variable domain (outside the CDR3, taken from reference TRBV5-4 and TRBJ2-1): ETGVTQSPTHLIKTRGQQVTLRCSSQSGHNTVSWYQQALGQGPQFIFQYYREEENGRGNFPPRFSGLQFPNYSSELNVNALELDDSALYLCASSSYRRDTIYNEQFFGPGTRLTVL.

The rearrangement uses TRBV12-3 or TRBV12-4 and TRBJ2-7, with D unresolved. The CDR3 contains 10 residues. Trimming stripped 3 bases from V and 10 bases from J, with 7 bases between. CDR3 sequence (DNA): TGTGCCAGCAGTTTGAGTAGACAGTACTTC. It specifies CASSLSRQYF.